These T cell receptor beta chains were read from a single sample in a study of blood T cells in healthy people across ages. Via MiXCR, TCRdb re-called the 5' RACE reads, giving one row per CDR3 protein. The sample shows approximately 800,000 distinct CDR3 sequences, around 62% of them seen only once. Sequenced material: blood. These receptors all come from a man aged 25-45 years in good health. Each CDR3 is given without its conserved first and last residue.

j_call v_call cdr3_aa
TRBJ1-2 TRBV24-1 ATSEPGDPNYGYT
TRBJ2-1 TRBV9 ASSVELAGSYNEQF
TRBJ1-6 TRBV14 ASTQGGVSPLH
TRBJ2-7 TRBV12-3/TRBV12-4 ASSVTGGSLGEQY
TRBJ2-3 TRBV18 ASCRDSVCTDTQY
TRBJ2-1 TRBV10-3 AILVGSNEQF
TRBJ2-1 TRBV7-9 ASSLALPGVTSSYNEQF
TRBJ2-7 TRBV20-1 SATSAGGSYEQY
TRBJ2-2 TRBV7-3 ASSSFKESGGADTGELF
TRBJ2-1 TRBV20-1 SAIRRDRSYNEQF
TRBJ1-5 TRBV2 ASTETGLRQPQH